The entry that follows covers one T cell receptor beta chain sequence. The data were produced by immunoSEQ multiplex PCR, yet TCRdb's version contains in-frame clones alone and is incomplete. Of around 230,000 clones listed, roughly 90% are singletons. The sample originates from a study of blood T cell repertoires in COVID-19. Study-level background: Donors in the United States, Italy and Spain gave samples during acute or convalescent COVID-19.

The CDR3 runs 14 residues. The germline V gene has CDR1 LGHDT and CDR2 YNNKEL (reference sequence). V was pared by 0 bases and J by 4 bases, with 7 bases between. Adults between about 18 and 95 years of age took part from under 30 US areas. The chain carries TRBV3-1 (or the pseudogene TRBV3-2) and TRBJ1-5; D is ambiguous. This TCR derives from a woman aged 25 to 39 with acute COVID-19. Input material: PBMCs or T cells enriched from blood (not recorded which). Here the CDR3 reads CASSQEPRNQPQHF. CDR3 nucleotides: TGTGCCAGCAGCCAAGAACCGCGGAATCAGCCCCAGCATTTT.